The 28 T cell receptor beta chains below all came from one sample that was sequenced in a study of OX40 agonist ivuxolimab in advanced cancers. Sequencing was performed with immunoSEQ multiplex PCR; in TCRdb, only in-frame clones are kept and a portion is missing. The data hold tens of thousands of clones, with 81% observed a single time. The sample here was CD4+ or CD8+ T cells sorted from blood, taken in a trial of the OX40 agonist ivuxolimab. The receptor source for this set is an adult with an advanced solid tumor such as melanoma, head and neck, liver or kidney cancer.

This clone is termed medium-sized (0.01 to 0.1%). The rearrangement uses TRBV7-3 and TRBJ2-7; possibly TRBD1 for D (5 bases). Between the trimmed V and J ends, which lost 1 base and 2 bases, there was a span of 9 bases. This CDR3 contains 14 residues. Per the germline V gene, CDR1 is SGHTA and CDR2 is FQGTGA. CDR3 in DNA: TGTGCCAGCAGCTTAATGCTGGGGCCCTACGAGCAGTACTTC. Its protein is CASSLMLGPYEQYF.

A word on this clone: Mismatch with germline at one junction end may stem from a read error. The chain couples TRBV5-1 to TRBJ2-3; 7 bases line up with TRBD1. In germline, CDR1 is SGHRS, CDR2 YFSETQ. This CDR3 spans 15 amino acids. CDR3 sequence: CASSDQDRITDTQYF. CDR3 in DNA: TGTGCCAGCAGCGATCAGGACAGGATCACAGATACGCAGTATTTT.

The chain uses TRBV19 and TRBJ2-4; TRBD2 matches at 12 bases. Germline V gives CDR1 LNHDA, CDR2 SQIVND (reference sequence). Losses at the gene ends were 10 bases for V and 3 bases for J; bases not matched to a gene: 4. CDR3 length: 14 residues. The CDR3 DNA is TGTGCCACCTCTAGCGGGAGGGACAAAAACATTCAGTACTTC. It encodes CATSSGRDKNIQYF.

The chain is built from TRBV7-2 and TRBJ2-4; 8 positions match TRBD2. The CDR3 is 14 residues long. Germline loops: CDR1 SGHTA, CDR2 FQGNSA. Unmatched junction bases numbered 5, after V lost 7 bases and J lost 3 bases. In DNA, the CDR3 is TGTGCCAGCACCCCGGGGGGGGACAAAAACATTCAGTACTTC. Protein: CASTPGGDKNIQYF.

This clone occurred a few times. Here the CDR3 reads CASSFATRTYEQYF. The CDR3 coding sequence is TGTGCCAGCAGCTTTGCTACACGAACCTACGAGCAGTACTTC. The chain joins TRBV7-2 to TRBJ2-7, with D hard to call. This CDR3 contains 14 residues. CDR1 is SGHTA, CDR2 FQGNSA, per germline. V was pared by 3 bases and J by 2 bases, with 11 bases between.

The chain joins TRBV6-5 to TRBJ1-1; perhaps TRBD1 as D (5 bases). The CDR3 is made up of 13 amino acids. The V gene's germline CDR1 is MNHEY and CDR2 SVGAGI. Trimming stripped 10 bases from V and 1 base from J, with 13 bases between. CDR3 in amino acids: CANAGTANTEAFF. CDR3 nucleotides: TGTGCCAACGCCGGGACGGCGAACACTGAAGCTTTCTTT.

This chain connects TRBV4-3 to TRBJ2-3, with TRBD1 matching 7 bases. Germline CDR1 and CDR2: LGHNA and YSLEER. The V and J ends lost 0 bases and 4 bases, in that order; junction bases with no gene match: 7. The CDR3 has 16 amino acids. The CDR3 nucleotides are TGCGCCAGCAGCCAAGATAACAGGGGCAGGGCAGATACGCAGTATTTT. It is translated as CASSQDNRGRADTQYF.

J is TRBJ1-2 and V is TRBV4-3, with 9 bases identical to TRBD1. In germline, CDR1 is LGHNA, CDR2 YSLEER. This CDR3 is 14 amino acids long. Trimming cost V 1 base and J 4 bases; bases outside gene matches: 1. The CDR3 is CASSQGTGAYGYTF. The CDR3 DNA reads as TGCGCCAGCAGCCAAGGGACAGGGGCCTATGGCTACACCTTC.

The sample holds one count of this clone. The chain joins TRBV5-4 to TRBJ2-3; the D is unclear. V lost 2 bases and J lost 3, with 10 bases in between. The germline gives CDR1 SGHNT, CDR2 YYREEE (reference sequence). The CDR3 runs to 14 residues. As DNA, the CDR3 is TGTGCCAGCAGCTTTGGCAGTGGGACAGATACGCAGTATTTT. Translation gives CASSFGSGTDTQYF.

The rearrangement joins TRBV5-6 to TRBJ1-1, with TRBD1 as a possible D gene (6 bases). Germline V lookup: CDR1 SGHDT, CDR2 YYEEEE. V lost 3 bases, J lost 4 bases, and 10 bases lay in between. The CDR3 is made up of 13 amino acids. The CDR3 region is CASSYDRFTEAFF. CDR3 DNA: TGTGCCAGCAGCTACGACAGGTTCACTGAAGCTTTCTTT.

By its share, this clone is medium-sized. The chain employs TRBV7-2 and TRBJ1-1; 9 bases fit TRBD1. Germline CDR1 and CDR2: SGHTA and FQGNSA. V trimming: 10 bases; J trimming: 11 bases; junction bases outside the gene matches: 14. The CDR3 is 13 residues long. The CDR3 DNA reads TGTGCCACATCTAAGGACAGGGGAGTCGAGGCTTTCTTT. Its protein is CATSKDRGVEAFF.

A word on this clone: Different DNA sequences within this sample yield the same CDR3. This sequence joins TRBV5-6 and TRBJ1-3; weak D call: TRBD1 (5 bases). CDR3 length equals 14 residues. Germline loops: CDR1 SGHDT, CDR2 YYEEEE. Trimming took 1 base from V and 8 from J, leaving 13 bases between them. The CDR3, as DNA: TGTGCCAGCAGCTTGAGCGGAGGGGCTCACACCATATATTTT. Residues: CASSLSGGAHTIYF.

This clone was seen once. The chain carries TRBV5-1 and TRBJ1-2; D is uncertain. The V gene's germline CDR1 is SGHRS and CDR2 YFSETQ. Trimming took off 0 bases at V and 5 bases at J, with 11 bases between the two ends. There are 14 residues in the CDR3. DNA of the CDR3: TGCGCCAGCAGCTTGGGAGGACCTATTTATGGCTACACCTTC. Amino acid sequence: CASSLGGPIYGYTF.

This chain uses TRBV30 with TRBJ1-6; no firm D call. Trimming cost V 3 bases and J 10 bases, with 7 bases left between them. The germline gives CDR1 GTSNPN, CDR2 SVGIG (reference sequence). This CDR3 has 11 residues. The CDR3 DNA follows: TGTGCCTGGAGGGTCGGGTCACCCCTCCACTTT. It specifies CAWRVGSPLHF.

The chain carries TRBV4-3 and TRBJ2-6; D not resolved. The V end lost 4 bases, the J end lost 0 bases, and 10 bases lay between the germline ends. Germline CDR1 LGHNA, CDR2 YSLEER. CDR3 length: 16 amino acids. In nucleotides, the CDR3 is TGCGCCAGCAGCCTTACGACCGCCTCTGGGGCCAACGTCCTGACTTTC. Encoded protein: CASSLTTASGANVLTF.

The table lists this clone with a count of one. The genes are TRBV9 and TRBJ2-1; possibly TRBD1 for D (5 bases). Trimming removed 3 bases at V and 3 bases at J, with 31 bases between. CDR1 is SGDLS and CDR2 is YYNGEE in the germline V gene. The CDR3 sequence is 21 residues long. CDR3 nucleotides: TGTGCCAGCAGCGCCCAGGACATGAGCTCCACTCCTGACCCCCGCTACAATGAGCAGTTCTTC. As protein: CASSAQDMSSTPDPRYNEQFF.

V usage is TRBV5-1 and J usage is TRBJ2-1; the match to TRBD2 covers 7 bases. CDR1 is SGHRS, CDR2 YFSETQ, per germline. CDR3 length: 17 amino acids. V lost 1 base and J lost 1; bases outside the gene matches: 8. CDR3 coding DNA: TGCGCCAGCAGCTTGAGGATGAGCGGGGCTTCCTACAATGAGCAGTTCTTC. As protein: CASSLRMSGASYNEQFF.

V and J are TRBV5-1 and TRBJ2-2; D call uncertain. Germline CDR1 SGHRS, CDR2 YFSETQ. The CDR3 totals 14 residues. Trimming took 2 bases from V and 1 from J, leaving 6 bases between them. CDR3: CASSFRQNTGELFF. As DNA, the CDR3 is TGCGCCAGCAGCTTTAGGCAGAACACCGGGGAGCTGTTTTTT.

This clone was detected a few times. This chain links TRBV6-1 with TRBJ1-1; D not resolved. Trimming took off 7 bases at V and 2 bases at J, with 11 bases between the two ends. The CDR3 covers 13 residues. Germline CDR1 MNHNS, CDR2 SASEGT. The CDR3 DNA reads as TGTGCCAGCACCCTGGAAGTTAACACTGAAGCTTTCTTT. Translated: CASTLEVNTEAFF.

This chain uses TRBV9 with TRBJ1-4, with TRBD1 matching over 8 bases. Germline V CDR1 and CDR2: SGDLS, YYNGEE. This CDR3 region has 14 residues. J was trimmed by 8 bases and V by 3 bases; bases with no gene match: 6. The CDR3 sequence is CASSAGQGREKLFF. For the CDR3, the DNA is TGTGCCAGCAGCGCCGGACAGGGACGAGAAAAACTGTTTTTT.

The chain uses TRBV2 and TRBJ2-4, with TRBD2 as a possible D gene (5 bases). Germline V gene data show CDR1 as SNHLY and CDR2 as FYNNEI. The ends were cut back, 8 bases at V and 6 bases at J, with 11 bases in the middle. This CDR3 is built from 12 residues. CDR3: CASGTRVNIQYF. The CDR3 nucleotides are TGTGCCAGCGGTACGAGGGTAAACATTCAGTACTTC.

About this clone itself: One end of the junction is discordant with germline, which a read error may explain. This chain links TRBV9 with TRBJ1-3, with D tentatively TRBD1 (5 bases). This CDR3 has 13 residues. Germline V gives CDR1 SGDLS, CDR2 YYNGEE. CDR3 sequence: CTSSLGRGNTIYF. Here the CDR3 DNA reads TGTACCAGCAGCCTGGGGCGAGGAAACACCATATATTTT.

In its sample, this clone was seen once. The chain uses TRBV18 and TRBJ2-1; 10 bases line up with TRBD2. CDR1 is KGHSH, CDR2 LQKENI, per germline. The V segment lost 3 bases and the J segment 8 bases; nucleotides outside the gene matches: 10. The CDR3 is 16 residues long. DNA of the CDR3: TGTGCCAGCTCACCCCGGCTAGCGGGAGATACCTATGAGCAGTTCTTC. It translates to CASSPRLAGDTYEQFF.

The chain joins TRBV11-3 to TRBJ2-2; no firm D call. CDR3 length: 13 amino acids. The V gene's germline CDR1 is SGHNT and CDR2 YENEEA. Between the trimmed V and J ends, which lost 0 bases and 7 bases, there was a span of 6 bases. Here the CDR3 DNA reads TGTGCCAGCAGCTTAGATGGGATCGGGGAGCTGTTTTTT. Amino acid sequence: CASSLDGIGELFF.

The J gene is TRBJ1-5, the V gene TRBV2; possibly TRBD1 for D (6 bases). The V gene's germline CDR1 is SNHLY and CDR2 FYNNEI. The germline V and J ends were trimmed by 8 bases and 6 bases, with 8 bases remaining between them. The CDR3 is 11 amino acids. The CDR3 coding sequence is TGTGCCAGCGGGGGGCCTCAGCCCCAGCATTTT. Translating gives CASGGPQPQHF.

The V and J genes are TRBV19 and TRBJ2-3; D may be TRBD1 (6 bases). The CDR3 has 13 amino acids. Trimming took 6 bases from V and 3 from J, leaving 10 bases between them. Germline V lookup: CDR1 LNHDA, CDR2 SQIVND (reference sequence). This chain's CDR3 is CASSHQGTDTQYF. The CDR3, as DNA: TGTGCCAGTAGCCATCAGGGGACAGATACGCAGTATTTT.

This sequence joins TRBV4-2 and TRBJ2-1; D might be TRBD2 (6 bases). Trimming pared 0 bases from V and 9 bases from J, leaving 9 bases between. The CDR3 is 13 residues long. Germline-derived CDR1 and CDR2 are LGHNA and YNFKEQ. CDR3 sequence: CASSQDLGGEQFF. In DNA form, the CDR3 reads TGTGCCAGCAGCCAAGATCTCGGGGGTGAGCAGTTCTTC.

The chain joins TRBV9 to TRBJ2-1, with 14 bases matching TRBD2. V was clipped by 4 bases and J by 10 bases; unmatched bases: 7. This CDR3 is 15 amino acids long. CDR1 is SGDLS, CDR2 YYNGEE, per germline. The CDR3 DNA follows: TGTGCCAGCAGCTTCAGACTAGCGGGGGGGCAGGAGCAGTTCTTC. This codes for CASSFRLAGGQEQFF.